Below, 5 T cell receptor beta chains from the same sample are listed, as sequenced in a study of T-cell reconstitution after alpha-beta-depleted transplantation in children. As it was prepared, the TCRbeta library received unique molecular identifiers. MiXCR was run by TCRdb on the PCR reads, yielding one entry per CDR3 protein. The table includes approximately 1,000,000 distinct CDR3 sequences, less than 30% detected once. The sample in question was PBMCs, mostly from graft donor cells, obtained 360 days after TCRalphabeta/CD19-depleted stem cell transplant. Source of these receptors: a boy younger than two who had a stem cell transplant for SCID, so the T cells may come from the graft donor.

The CDR3 here is CASSPSTARGAQYF. CDR3 DNA: TGTGCCAGCAGCCCGTCGACTGCGAGGGGGGCCCAGTACTTC. V is TRBV12-3 or TRBV12-4 and J is TRBJ2-5; the D call may be TRBD1 or TRBD2 (6 bases each). This CDR3 spans 14 amino acids. The V and J ends lost 6 bases and 9 bases respectively, with 20 bases between them.

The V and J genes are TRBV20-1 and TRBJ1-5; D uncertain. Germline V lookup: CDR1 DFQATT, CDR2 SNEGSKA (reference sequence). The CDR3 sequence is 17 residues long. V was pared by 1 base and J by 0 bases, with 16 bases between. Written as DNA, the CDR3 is TGCAGTGCTAGAGGTGGAGGACTTTCGAATAGCAATCAGCCCCAGCATTTT. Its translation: CSARGGGLSNSNQPQHF.

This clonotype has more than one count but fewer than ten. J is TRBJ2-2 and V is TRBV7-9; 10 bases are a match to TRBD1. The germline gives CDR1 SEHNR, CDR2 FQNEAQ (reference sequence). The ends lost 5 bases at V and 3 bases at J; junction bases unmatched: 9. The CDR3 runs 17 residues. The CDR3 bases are TGTGCCAGCAGCCGACAGGGGGCTAAGGGGGACACCGGGGAGCTGTTTTTT. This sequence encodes CASSRQGAKGDTGELFF.

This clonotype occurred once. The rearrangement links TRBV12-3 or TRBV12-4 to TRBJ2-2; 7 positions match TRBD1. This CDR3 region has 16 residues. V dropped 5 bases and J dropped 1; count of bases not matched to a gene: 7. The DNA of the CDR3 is TGTGCCAGCAGTCCAGGGACAGTCCTGAACACCGGGGAGCTGTTTTTT. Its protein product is CASSPGTVLNTGELFF.

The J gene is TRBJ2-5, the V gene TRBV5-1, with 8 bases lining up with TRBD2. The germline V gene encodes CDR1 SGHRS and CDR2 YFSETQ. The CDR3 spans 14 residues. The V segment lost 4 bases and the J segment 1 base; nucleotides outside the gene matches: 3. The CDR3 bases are TGCGCCAGCAGCGGGACTAGTACCCAAGAGACCCAGTACTTC. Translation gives CASSGTSTQETQYF.